One T cell receptor (beta chain) is described in this entry. The target antigen is unknown. V lost 3 bases and J lost 0, with 9 bases in between. The CDR3 extends over 14 amino acids. This sample is part of a study of CD8 T cells in ankylosing spondylitis. Quantitative molecular-barcoded 5'-RACE generated the TCR beta libraries. TCRdb re-called the 5' RACE reads through MiXCR, storing one row per CDR3 protein. Found here are roughly 90,000 distinct CDR3 sequences, more than 8.5% of them singletons; the top ten hold over 25%. Study-level results: Characteristic of ankylosing spondylitis blood, it appeared, was a TCR beta motif comprising several highly homologous variants.

What was sequenced was blood, either unsorted or a sorted T cell fraction (not recorded which). The sequence derives from a male donor with ankylosing spondylitis. This chain connects TRBV12-3 or TRBV12-4 to TRBJ2-7; perhaps TRBD2 as D (6 bases). The CDR3 nucleotides read TGTGCCAGCAGTTTGAGGAGGGTCTCCTACGAGCAGTACTTC. Encoded protein: CASSLRRVSYEQYF.